This T cell receptor (beta chain) was sequenced in a study of T-cell reconstitution after alpha-beta-depleted transplantation in children. Points from the study as a whole: Newly produced T cells mostly accounted for T-cell counts and diversity one year post-transplant. Recipient T cells and thymic progenitors that survived were the source of the high TCRbeta diversity seen at day 60 in some patients. Two months or so post-transplant, alpha-beta T cells reportedly derived from several hundred expanded graft clones.

The library targeted TCRbeta and was prepared with unique molecular identifiers. TCRdb independently ran MiXCR on the PCR reads; one entry per CDR3 protein. The sample holds 120,000 to 150,000 distinct CDR3 sequences; roughly 8.8% are singletons and the top ten take around a sixth. CDR3 size: 14 residues. V lost 5 bases, J lost 7 bases, and 8 bases stayed unmatched. Germline assignment: CDR1 MNHEY and CDR2 SVGAGI. This clonotype showed up many times. The antigen remains undetermined. Here the sequenced sample was PBMCs, mostly from graft donor cells, taken 180 days after TCRalphabeta/CD19-depleted stem cell transplant. This receptor was identified in a female patient aged 2-10 years who had a stem cell transplant for congenital amegakaryocytic thrombocytopenia, so the T cells may come from the graft donor. V usage is TRBV6-5 and J usage is TRBJ1-2; 9 bases map to TRBD1. CDR3 loop: CASSTRGTGPGYTF. CDR3 in DNA: TGTGCCAGCAGTACACGAGGGACAGGGCCTGGCTACACCTTC.